This TCR beta chain was retrieved from a study of shared clonotypes between healthy human individuals. Study conclusions and caveats: It was expected that sequencing depth would affect clonotype sharing among donors.

Between the trimmed V and J ends, which lost 10 bases and 6 bases, there was a span of 10 bases. This CDR3 has 11 amino acids. Per the germline V gene, CDR1 is LNHNV and CDR2 is YYDKDF (reference sequence). Clones were read by immunoSEQ multiplex PCR, and TCRdb kept only the in-frame ones, dropping some. Among about 460,000 clones, about 74% were seen once, and the ten largest hold around 12%. As concerns this clone: The antigen is undetermined. A far more abundant clone sits one base away, making this likely a read error.

The TCR sequence derives from a middle-aged woman in good health. Some clones in this sample may be carry-over from other donors' samples. This chain links TRBV15 with TRBJ1-5; D may be TRBD1 (5 bases). The sample taken for sequencing was PBMCs. CDR3 nucleotide sequence: TGTGCCATCAGGGATCGTCAGCCCCAGCATTTT. This codes for CAIRDRQPQHF.